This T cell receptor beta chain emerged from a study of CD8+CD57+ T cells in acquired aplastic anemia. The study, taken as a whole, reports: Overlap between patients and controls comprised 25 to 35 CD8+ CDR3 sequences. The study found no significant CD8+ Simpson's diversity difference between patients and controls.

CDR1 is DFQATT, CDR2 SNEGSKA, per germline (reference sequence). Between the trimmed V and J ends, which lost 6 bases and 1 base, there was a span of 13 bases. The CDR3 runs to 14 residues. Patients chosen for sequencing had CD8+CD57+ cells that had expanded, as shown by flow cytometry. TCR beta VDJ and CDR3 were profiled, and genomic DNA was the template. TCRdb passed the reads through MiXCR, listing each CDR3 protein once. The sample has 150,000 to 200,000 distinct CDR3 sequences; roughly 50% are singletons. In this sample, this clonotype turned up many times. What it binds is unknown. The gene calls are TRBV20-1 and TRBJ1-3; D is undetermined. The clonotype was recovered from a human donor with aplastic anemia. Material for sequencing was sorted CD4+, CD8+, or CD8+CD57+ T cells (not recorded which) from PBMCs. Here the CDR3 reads CSARRLGSGNTIYF. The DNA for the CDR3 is TGCAGTGCCAGGCGGTTGGGATCTGGAAACACCATATATTTT.